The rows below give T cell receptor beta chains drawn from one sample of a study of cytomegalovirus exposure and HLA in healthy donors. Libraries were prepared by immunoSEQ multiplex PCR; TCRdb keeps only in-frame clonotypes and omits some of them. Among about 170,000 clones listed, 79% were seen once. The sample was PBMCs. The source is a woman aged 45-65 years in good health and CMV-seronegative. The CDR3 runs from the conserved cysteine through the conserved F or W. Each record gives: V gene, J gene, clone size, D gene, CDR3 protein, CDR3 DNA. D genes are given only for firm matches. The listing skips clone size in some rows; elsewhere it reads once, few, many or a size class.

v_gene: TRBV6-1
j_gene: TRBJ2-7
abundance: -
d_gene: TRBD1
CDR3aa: CASREGTGGSYEQYF
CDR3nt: TGTGCCAGCAGGGAAGGGACAGGGGGCTCCTACGAGCAGTACTTC

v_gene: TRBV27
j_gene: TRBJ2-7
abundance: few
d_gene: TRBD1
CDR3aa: CASSLPGQVLYEQYF
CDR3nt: TGTGCCAGCAGTCTGCCGGGACAGGTGCTTTACGAGCAGTACTTC

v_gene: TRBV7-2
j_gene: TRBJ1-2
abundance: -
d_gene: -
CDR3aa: CASSAGNYGYTF
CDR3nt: TGTGCCAGCAGCGCAGGGAACTATGGCTACACCTTC

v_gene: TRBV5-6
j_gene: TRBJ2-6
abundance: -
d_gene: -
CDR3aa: CASSLVAGGANVLTF
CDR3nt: TGTGCCAGCAGCTTGGTGGCTGGCGGGGCCAACGTCCTGACTTTC

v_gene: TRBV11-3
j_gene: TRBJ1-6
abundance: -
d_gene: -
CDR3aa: CASSMNRDTPLHF
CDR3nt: TGTGCCAGCAGCATGAACAGGGATACACCCCTCCACTTT

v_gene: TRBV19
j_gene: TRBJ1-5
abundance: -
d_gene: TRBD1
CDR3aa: CASNSRDRMSQPQHF
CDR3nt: TGTGCCAGTAACTCCCGGGACAGGATGAGTCAGCCCCAGCATTTT

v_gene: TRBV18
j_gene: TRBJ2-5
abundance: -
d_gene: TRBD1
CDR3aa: CASSPGTGAGETQYF
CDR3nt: TGTGCCAGCTCCCCCGGGACAGGGGCAGGGGAGACCCAGTACTTC

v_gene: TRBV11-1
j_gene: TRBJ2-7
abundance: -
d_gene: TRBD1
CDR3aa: CASSPRDRGSYEQYF
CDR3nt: TGTGCCAGCAGCCCTCGGGACAGGGGTTCCTACGAGCAGTACTTC

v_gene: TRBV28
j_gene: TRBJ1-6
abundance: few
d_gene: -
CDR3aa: CASSLVGTWPLHF
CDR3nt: TGTGCCAGCAGTTTGGTGGGCACCTGGCCCCTCCACTTT

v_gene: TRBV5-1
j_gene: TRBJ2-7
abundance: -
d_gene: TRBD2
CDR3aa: CASSVGLAGVIRSYEQYF
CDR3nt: TGCGCCAGCAGCGTGGGACTAGCGGGAGTCATAAGATCCTACGAGCAGTACTTC

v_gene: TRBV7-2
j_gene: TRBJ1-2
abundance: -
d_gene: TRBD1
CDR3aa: CASSGRTGGNYGYTF
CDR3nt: TGTGCCAGCAGCGGACGGACAGGGGGCAACTATGGCTACACCTTC

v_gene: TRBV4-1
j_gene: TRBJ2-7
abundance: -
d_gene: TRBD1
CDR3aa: CASSPPGTGTYEQYF
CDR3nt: TGCGCCAGCAGCCCTCCGGGGACAGGGACCTACGAGCAGTACTTC

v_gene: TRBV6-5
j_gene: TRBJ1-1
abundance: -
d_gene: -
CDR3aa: CASSYRGGWAFF
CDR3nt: TGTGCCAGCAGTTACAGGGGAGGGTGGGCTTTCTTT

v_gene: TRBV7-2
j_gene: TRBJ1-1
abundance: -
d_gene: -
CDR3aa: CASSLDASPYSEAFF
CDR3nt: TGTGCCAGCAGCTTAGACGCCTCCCCTTACAGTGAAGCTTTCTTT

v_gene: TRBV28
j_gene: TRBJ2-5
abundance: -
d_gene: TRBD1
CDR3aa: CASSSPGTGVQETQYF
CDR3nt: TGTGCCAGCAGTTCCCCCGGTACAGGGGTTCAAGAGACCCAGTACTTC

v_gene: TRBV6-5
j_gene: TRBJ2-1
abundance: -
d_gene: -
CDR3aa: CASSPATGAGGFF
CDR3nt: TGTGCCAGCAGTCCGGCAACGGGGGCAGGGGGGTTCTTC

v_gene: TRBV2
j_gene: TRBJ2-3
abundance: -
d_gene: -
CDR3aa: CASSDRGTTDTQYF
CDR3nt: TGTGCCAGCAGTGATCGTGGGACTACAGATACGCAGTATTTT

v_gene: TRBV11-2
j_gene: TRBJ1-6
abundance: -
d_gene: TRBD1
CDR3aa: CASSPRTGGNSPLHF
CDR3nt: TGTGCCAGCAGCCCTCGGACAGGGGGCAATTCACCCCTCCACTTT

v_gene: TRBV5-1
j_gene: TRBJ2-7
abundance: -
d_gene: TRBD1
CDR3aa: CASSAGQGANEQYF
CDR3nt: TGCGCCAGCAGCGCCGGACAGGGGGCCAACGAGCAGTACTTC

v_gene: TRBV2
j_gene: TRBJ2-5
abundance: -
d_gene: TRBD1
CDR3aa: CASSQDRGRWEQYF
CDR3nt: TGTGCCAGCAGCCAGGACAGGGGGCGATGGGAGCAGTACTTC

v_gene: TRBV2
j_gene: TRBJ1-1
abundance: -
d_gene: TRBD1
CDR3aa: CASRTEGGAIRTEAFF
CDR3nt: TGTGCCAGCAGAACGGAAGGGGGCGCGATAAGGACTGAAGCTTTCTTT

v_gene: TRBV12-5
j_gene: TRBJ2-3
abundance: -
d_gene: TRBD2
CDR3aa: CASASGLAGVGGTDTQYF
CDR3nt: TGTGCTAGTGCCTCGGGACTAGCGGGAGTGGGGGGCACAGATACGCAGTATTTT

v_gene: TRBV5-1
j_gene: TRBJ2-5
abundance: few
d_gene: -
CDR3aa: CASTISLLRGQETQYF
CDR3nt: TGCGCCAGCACCATCTCCCTCCTGCGGGGTCAAGAGACCCAGTACTTC

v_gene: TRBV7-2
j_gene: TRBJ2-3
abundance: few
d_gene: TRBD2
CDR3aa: CASSLVGTSLDTQYF
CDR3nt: TGTGCCAGCAGCTTAGTGGGGACTAGCTTGGATACGCAGTATTTT

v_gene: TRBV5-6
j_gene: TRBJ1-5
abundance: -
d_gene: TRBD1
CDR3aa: CASSGTGANQPQHF
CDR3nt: TGTGCCAGCAGCGGGACAGGGGCAAATCAGCCCCAGCATTTT

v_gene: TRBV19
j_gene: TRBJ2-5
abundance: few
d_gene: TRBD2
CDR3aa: CASSGSLAGGPGETQYF
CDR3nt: TGTGCCAGTAGTGGATCGTTAGCGGGGGGGCCGGGGGAGACCCAGTACTTC

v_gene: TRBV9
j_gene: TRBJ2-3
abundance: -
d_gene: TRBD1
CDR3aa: CASSVEGGDRYTDTQYF
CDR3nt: TGTGCCAGCAGCGTAGAGGGCGGGGACAGGTACACAGATACGCAGTATTTT